This T cell receptor beta chain appears in the sequencing data of a study of shared T cell receptors in the human thymus. This clone was counted only a few times. Method: immunoSEQ multiplex PCR; TCRdb's copy keeps in-frame clones and lacks some. The data hold 600,000 or so clones, with approximately 89% observed a single time. Trimming cost V 4 bases and J 8 bases; bases outside gene matches: 13. Germline V gene lookup returns CDR1 SGHTA and CDR2 FQGNSA. The CDR3 has 18 residues. Separately, the same data were catalogued under a study of human thymus T cells. As reported in that work: Healthy Finnish infants having corrective surgery for congenital heart defects served as donors. Corrective heart surgery yielded resections, and these provided the thymus tissue. Thymic and blood repertoires seemed to show skewed V and J gene use. There were highly overlapping thymic repertoires among unrelated individuals, as related research reported.

This TCR was recovered from a boy in the first two years of life with a congenital heart defect. Sequencing input: thymocytes. V usage is TRBV7-2 and J usage is TRBJ2-1; 14 bases line up with TRBD2. The CDR3 DNA follows: TGTGCCAGCAGCTGCCAGGGACTAGCGGGAGTAGGGTGCGATGAGCAGTTCTTC. Translating gives CASSCQGLAGVGCDEQFF.